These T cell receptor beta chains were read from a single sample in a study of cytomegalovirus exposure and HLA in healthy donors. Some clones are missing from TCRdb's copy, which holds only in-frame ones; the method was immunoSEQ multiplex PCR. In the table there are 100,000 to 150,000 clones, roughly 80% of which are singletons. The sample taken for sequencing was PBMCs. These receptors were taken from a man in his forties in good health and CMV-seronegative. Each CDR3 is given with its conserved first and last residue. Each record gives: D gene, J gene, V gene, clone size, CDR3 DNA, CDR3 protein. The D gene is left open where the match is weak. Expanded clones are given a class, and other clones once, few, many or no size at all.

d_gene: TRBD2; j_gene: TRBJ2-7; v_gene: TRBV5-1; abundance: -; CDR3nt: TGCGCCAGCAGCCCGGGACTAGCTAACAGCGAGCAGTACTTC; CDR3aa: CASSPGLANSEQYF
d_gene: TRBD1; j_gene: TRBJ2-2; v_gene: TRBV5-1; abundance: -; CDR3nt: TGCGCCAGCAGCTTGGGGGACAGGGGTATCACCGGGGAGCTGTTTTTT; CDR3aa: CASSLGDRGITGELFF
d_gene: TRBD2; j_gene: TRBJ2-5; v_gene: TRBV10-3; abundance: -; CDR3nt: TGTGCCATCAGTGAATTCCTAGCGGGTGGGACGCAAGAGACCCAGTACTTC; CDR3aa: CAISEFLAGGTQETQYF
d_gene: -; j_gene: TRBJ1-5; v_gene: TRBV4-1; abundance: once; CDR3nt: TGCGCCAGCAGCCCAGGGATGGAGGGTTTTCAGCCCCAGCATTTT; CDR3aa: CASSPGMEGFQPQHF
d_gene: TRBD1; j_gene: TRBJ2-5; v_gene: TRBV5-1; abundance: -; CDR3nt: TGCGCCAGCAGCAGCCCGGGACAGCAAGAGACCCAGTACTTC; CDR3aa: CASSSPGQQETQYF
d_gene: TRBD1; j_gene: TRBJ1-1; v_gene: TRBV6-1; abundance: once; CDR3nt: TGTGCCAGCAAGGGGGCCGATAATATGAAAGCTTTCTTT; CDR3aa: CASKGADNMKAFF
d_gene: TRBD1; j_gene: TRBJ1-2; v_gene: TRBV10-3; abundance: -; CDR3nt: TGTGCCATCAGTCACCCGGGACAGGGGAACTATGGCTACACCTTC; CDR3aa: CAISHPGQGNYGYTF
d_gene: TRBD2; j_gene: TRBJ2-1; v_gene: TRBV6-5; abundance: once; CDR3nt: TGTGCCAGCAATCGAGCGGGGAACAATGAGCAGTTCTTC; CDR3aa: CASNRAGNNEQFF
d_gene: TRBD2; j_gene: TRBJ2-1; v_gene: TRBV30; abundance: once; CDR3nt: TGTGCCTGGACTAGCGGGGGAGCGCAGTTCTTC; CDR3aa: CAWTSGGAQFF
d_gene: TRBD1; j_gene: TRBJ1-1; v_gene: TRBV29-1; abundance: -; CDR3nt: TGCAGCGTTGCAGGGGGCAGGAGTGACACTGAAGCTTTCTTT; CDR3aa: CSVAGGRSDTEAFF
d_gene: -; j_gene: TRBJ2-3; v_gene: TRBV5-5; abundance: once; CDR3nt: TGTGCCAGCAGCTTGGAAGGGGCCCGGGCAGATACGCAGTATTTT; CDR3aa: CASSLEGARADTQYF
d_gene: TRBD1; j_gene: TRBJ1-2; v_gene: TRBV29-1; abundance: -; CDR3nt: TGCAGCGTTGATGAAATAGGGGGCGGCTACACCTTC; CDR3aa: CSVDEIGGGYTF
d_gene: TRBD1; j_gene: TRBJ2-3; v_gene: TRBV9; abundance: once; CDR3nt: TGTGCCAGCAGCACCAGAGGGGACAGGTCTAGGGATACGCAGTATTTT; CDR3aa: CASSTRGDRSRDTQYF
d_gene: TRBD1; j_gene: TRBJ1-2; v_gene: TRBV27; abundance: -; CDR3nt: TGTGCCAGCAGCCAGGGGGGACAGTCCTATGGCTACACCTTC; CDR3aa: CASSQGGQSYGYTF
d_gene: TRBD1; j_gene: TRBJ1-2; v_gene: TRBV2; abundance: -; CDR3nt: TGTGCCAGCAGTGGACAGGGGCATAGGGGCTACACCTTC; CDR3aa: CASSGQGHRGYTF
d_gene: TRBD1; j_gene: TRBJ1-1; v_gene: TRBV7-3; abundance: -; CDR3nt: TGTGCCAGCAGCTTTGGACAGGGGAACACTGAAGCTTTCTTT; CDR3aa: CASSFGQGNTEAFF
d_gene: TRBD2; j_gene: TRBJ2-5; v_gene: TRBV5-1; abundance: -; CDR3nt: TGCGCCAGCAGCTTGGGCGGGACTAGCCAAGAGACCCAGTACTTC; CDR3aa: CASSLGGTSQETQYF
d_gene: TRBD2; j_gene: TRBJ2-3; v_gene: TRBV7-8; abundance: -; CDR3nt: TGTGCCAGCAGCCAATGGACTAGCGGGAGATCTGGCACAGATACGCAGTATTTT; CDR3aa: CASSQWTSGRSGTDTQYF
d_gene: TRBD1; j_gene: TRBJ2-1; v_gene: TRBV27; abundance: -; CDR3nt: TGTGCCAGCAGTTTATATGGACAGGGGGTCGATGAGCAGTTCTTC; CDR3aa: CASSLYGQGVDEQFF
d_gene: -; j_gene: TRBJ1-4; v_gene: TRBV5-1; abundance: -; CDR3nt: TGCGCCAGCAGCTTCGGGTTGTCAACTAATGAAAAACTGTTTTTT; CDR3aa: CASSFGLSTNEKLFF
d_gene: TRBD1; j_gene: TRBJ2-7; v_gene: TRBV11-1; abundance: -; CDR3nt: TGTGCCAGCAGCGCGGGACAGGGGGTGAGGGAGCAGTACTTC; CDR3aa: CASSAGQGVREQYF
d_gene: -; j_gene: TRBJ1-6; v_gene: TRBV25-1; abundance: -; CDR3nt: TGTGCCAGCAGTGAATCGACAGTCCTTAATTCACCCCTCCACTTT; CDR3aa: CASSESTVLNSPLHF
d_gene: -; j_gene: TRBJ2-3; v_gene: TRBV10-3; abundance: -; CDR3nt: TGTGCCATCAGTGGTTTACAGTCTAGCACAGATACGCAGTATTTT; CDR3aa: CAISGLQSSTDTQYF
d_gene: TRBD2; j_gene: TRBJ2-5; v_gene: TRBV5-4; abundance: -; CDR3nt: TGTGCCAGCAGCTTGTTTTCAGCGGGAGAGGGAGGGGAGCAGTACTTC; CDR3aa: CASSLFSAGEGGEQYF
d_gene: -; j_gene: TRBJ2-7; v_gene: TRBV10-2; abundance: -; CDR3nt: TGCGCCAGCAGGGGTAGTTCAGGGAAATACGAGCAGTACTTC; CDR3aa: CASRGSSGKYEQYF
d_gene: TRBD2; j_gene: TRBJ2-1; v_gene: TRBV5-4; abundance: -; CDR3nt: TGTGCCAGCAGCTTGAGCGGGGGGGCCTACAATGAGCAGTTCTTC; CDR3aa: CASSLSGGAYNEQFF
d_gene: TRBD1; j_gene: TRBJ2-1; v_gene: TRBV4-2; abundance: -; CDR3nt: TGTGCCAGCAGCCAAGATCTTAGGACAGGGAGTAATGAGCAGTTCTTC; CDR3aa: CASSQDLRTGSNEQFF
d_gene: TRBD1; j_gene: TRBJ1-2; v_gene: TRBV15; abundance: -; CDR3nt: TGTGCCACCAGCAGATTCGGACAGGGGGTGAACTATGGCTACACCTTC; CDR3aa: CATSRFGQGVNYGYTF
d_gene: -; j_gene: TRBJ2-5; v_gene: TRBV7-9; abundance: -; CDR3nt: TGTGCCAGCAGCCAGGGGAAAGAGACCCAGTACTTC; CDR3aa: CASSQGKETQYF
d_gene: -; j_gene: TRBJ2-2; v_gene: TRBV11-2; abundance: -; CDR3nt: TGTGCCAGCAGCTTGGAGGCAGTGGGAGGCCACACCGGGGAGCTGTTTTTT; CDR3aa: CASSLEAVGGHTGELFF
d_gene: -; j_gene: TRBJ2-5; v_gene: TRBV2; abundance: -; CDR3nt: TGTGCCAGCAGTTTGTCGGGGAGCAAAGAGACCCAGTACTTC; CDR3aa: CASSLSGSKETQYF
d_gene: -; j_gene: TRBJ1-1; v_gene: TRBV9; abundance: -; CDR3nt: TGTGCCAGCAGCGTAGCTCCCTCGACAGCACTCACTGAAGCTTTCTTT; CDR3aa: CASSVAPSTALTEAFF
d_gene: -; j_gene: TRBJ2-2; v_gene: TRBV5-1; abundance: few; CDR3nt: TGCGCCAGCAGCTTAACAGGCCACACCGGGGAGCTGTTTTTT; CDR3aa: CASSLTGHTGELFF
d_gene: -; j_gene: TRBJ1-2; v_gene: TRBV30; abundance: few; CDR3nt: TGTGCCTGGACAAGGGAGGGGGGAAAGGAATATGGCTACACCTTC; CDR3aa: CAWTREGGKEYGYTF
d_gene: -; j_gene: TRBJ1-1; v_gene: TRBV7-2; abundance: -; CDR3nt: TGTGCCAGCAGCTCTAGACCCAGGGGTAGTGAAGCTTTCTTT; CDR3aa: CASSSRPRGSEAFF
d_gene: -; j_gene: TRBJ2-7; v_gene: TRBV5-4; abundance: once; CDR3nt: TGTGCCAGCAGCTTGGACGGGTACGAGCAGTACTTC; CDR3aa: CASSLDGYEQYF
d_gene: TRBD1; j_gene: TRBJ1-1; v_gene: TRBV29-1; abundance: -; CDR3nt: TGCAGCGTTGAGGGGTGGACAGGGATTGGTGAAGCTTTCTTT; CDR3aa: CSVEGWTGIGEAFF
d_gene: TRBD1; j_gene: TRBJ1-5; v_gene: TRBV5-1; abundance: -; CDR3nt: TGCGCCAGCAGGTACGGGACAGGCCCTCGGGAGCCCCAGCATTTT; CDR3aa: CASRYGTGPREPQHF
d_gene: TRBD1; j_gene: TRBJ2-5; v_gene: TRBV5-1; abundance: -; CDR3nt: TGCGCCAGCAGCTACCCGACAGGGGGCGGCGAGACCCAGTACTTC; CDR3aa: CASSYPTGGGETQYF
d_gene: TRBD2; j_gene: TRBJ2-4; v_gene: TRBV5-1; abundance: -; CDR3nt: TGCGCCAGCAGCCGGGGATCTAGCGGGGGCTGGAACATTCAGTACTTC; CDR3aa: CASSRGSSGGWNIQYF
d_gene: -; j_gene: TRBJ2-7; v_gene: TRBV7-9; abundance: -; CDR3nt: TGTGCCAGCAGCTTAGACCCAGGGCCCTACGAGCAGTACTTC; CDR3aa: CASSLDPGPYEQYF
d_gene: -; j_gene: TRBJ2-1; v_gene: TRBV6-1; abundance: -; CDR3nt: TGTGCCACCACGAGCCTTACAGGTCCAAGGGATGAGCAGTTCTTC; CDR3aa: CATTSLTGPRDEQFF
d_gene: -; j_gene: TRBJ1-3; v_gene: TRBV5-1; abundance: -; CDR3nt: TGCGCCAGCAGCTTGGCCCCGGCTGGAAACACCATATATTTT; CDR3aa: CASSLAPAGNTIYF
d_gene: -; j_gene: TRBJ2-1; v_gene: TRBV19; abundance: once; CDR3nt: TGTGCCAGTAATGAACAAAGAGGGAGGAGTGAGCAGTTCTTC; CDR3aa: CASNEQRGRSEQFF
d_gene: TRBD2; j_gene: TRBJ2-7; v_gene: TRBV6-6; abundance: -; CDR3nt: TGTGCCAGCAGGGATGGGACTAGCGGACCCTACGAGCAGTACTTC; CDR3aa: CASRDGTSGPYEQYF
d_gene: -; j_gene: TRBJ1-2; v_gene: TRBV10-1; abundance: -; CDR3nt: TGCGCCAGCAGTGAGTGGTGCTCAGCCAGGTCCAACTATGGCTACACCTTC; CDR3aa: CASSEWCSARSNYGYTF
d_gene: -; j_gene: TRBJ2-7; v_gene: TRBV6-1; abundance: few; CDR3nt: TGTGCCAGCAGTGAATATTGGGGGGGACACATAACCTACGAGCAGTACTTC; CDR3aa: CASSEYWGGHITYEQYF
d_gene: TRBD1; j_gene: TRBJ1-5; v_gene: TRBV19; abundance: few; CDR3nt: TGTGCCAGTAGTATACCGGGACAGGGTGTAAGTCAGCCCCAGCATTTT; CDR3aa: CASSIPGQGVSQPQHF
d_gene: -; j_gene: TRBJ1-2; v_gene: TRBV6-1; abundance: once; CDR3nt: TGTGCCAGCAGTGAAGGATTAGGGGGTCGGGCTAACTATGGCTACACCTTC; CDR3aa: CASSEGLGGRANYGYTF
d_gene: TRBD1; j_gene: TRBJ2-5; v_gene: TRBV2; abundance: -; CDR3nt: TGTGCCAGCACTAGGACAGGTCAAGAGACCCAGTACTTC; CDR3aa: CASTRTGQETQYF
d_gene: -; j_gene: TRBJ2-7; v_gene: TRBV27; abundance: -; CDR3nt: TGTGCCAGCAGTTTCTCGGCGGGAAACGAGCAGTACTTC; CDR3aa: CASSFSAGNEQYF
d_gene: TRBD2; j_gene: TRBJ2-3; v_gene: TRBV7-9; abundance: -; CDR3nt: TGTGCCAGCAGCGCTGCCGGACTAGCGGATACGCAGTATTTT; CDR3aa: CASSAAGLADTQYF
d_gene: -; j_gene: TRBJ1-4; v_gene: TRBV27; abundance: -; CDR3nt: TGTGCCAGCAGTTCGTCGGTTAATGAAAAACTGTTTTTT; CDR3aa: CASSSSVNEKLFF
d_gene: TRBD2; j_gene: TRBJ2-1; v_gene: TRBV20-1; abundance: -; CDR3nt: TGCAGTGCTAGTAAGCGGGGGGCCCAGTTCTTC; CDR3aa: CSASKRGAQFF
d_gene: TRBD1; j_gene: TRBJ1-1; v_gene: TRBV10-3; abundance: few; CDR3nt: TGTGCCATCAGTGGGAACAGGGGCACTGAAGCTTTCTTT; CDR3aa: CAISGNRGTEAFF
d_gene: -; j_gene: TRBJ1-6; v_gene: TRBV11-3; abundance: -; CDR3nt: TGTGCCAAGACAGGAAATAATTCACCCCTCCACTTT; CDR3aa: CAKTGNNSPLHF
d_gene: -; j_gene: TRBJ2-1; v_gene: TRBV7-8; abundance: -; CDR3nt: TGTGCCAGCAGCTTAGCCTCGTACAATGAGCAGTTCTTC; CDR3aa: CASSLASYNEQFF